This T cell receptor beta chain is drawn from a study of blood T cell repertoires in COVID-19. The protocol was immunoSEQ multiplex PCR, while the TCRdb copy is restricted to in-frame clones and leaves out a portion. The data show 90,000 to 120,000 clones, approximately 87% seen once. The CDR3 length is 21 residues, termini included. As to this clone: The DNA is left out, because the CDR3 cannot be placed on it with certainty; the CDR3 is given as TCRdb lists it.

Sample: peripheral blood. The V gene is TRBV21-1, the J gene TRBJ2-7; the table calls TRBD2, which could not be checked here. TRBV21-1 has pseudogene status. This receptor was taken from a man in his fifties or sixties with acute or convalescent COVID-19. The CDR3 reads CASSQRGDRVGSGSKHYEQYF.